This TCR beta chain was recorded in a study of OX40 agonist ivuxolimab in advanced cancers. Looking at the study overall: Patients took ivuxolimab, an agonistic anti-OX40 (CD134) antibody.

General study results and limits: Researchers report that CD8+ T cells had, on average, more expanded clones than CD4+. Compared with others, partial responders at 0.1-3.0 mg/kg displayed clonal expansion among the lowest.

Comments on this clone: What it recognizes is unknown. At the DNA level, this CDR3 is encoded by other sequences in the same sample as well.

Germline V CDR1 and CDR2: SNHLY, FYNNEI. V lost 2 bases and J 4 bases, leaving 2 bases between the germline ends. This CDR3 spans 11 amino acids. Sequenced by immunoSEQ multiplex PCR; TCRdb stores in-frame clones only, minus some. Of fewer than 100,000 clones listed, about four fifths were seen once; the top ten hold roughly 1.5%. The chain employs TRBV2 and TRBJ2-5; D is ambiguous. The sample in question was CD4+ or CD8+ T cells sorted from blood, obtained in a trial of the OX40 agonist ivuxolimab. The clonotype comes from an adult with an advanced solid tumor such as melanoma, head and neck, liver or kidney cancer. The DNA of the CDR3 is TGTGCCAGCAGTGAAAGAGAGACCCAGTACTTC. This encodes CASSERETQYF.